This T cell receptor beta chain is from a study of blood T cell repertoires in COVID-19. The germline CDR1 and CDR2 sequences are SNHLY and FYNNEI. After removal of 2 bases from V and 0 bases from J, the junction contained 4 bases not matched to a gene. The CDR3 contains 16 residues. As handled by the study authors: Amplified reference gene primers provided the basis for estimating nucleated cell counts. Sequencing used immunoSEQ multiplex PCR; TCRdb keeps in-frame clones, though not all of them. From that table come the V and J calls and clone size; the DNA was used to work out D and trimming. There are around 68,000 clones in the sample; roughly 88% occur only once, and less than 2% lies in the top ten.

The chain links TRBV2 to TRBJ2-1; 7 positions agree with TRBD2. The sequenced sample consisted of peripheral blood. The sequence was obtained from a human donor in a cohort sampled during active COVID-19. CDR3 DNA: TGTGCCAGCAGTGAAAGCGCGGGAGTCTCCTACAATGAGCAGTTCTTC. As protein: CASSESAGVSYNEQFF.